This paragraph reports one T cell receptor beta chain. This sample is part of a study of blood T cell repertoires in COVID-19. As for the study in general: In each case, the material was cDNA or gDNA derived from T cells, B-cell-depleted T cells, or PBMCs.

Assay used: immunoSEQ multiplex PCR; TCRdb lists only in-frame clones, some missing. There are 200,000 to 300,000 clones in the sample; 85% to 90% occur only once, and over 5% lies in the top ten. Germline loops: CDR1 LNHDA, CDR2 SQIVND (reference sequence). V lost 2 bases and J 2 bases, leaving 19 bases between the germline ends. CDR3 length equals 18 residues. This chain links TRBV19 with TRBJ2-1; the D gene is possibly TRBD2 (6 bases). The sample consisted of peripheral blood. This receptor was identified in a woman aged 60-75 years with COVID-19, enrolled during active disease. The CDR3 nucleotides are TGTGCCAGTAGTATAAAGACGGTGCTTAGCGGAGCCTACAATGAGCAGTTCTTC. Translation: CASSIKTVLSGAYNEQFF.